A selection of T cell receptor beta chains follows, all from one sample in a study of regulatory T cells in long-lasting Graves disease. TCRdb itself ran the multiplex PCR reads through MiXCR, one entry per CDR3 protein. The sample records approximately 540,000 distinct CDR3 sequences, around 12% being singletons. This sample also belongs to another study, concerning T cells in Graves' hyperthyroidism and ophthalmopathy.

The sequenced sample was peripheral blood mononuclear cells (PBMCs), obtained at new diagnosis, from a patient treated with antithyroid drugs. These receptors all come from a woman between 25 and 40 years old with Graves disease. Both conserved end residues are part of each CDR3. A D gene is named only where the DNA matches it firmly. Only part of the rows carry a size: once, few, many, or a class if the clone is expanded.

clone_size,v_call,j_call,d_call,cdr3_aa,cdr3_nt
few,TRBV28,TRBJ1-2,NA,CASRSGPPGYTF,TGTGCCAGCAGGAGCGGGCCCCCCGGCTACACCTTC
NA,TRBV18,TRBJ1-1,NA,CASSEQTWVNTEAFF,TGTGCCAGCTCAGAACAAACCTGGGTAAACACTGAAGCTTTCTTT
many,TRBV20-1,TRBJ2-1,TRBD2,CSARDPASGRVTEQFF,TGCAGTGCTAGAGATCCCGCTAGCGGGAGGGTAACCGAGCAGTTCTTC
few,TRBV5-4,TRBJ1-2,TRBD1,CASSTGQGSYGYTF,TGTGCCAGCAGCACCGGACAGGGGTCCTATGGCTACACCTTC
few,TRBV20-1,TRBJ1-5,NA,CSASQGPDQPQHF,TGCAGTGCTTCCCAGGGTCCAGATCAGCCCCAGCATTTT
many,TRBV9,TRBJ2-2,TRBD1,CASSATGATGELFF,TGTGCCAGCAGCGCCACAGGGGCTACCGGGGAGCTGTTTTTT
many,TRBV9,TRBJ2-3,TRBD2,CASSGAGGWTDTQYF,TGTGCCAGCAGCGGAGCGGGAGGGTGGACAGATACGCAGTATTTT
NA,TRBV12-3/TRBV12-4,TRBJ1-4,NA,CASTSPRAGEEKLFF,TGTGCCAGCACCTCCCCCAGGGCGGGAGAGGAAAAACTGTTTTTT
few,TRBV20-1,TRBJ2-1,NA,CSASISGRGYNEQFF,TGCAGTGCTAGCATCAGTGGGCGGGGATACAATGAGCAGTTCTTC
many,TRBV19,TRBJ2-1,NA,CASSIGREINNEQFF,TGTGCCAGTAGTATAGGCAGGGAAATAAACAATGAGCAGTTCTTC
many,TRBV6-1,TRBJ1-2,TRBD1,CATTPAGTAYGYTF,TGTGCCACCACTCCTGCCGGGACAGCATATGGCTACACCTTC
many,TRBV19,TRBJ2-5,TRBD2,CASRPIAGVGYETQYF,TGTGCCAGTAGACCTATAGCGGGAGTCGGGTATGAGACCCAGTACTTC
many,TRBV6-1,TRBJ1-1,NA,CASSEPNWYRGNTEAFF,TGTGCCAGCAGTGAACCGAATTGGTACCGGGGGAACACTGAAGCTTTCTTT
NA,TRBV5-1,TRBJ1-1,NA,CASRAEPSLNTEAFF,TGCGCCAGCAGGGCGGAGCCTAGTTTGAACACTGAAGCTTTCTTT
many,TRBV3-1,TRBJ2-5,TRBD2,CASGGVGRGETQYF,TGTGCCAGCGGAGGTGTCGGGAGGGGAGAGACCCAGTACTTC
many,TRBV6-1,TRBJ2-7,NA,CASTRGRPPYEQYF,TGTGCCAGCACCCGGGGCAGGCCACCCTACGAGCAGTACTTC
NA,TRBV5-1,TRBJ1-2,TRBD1,CASSAGQGAGYTF,TGCGCCAGCAGCGCGGGACAGGGGGCGGGCTACACCTTC
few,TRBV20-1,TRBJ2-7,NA,CSARRTTTYEQYF,TGCAGTGCTAGACGCACCACTACCTACGAGCAGTACTTC
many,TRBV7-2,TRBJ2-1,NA,CASSPGFGQQMYNEQFF,TGTGCCAGCAGCCCGGGCTTTGGACAGCAGATGTACAATGAGCAGTTCTTC
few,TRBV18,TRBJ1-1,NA,CASSPGLNMNTEAFF,TGTGCCAGCTCACCTGGACTAAACATGAACACTGAAGCTTTCTTT
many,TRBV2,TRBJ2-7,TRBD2,CASSFGGSSYEQYF,TGTGCCAGCAGCTTTGGCGGGAGCTCCTACGAGCAGTACTTC
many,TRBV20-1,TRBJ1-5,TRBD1,CSASKGAPNQPQHF,TGCAGTGCTTCCAAGGGGGCCCCGAATCAGCCCCAGCATTTT
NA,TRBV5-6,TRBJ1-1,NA,CASSSIFGTRVSGAFF,TGTGCCAGCAGCTCTATTTTCGGGACACGTGTGTCTGGAGCTTTCTTT
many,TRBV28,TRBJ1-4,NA,CASSLSGSNEKLFF,TGTGCCAGCAGTTTATCGGGGTCTAATGAAAAACTGTTTTTT